Presented here are 27 T cell receptor beta chains from one specimen sequenced in a study of beta chain features in type 1 diabetes. Study results and limitations: The study found moderately but significantly shorter TCRB CDR3s in all four CD4+ subsets of Type 1 diabetes patients.

Every bit of the isolated RNA underwent reverse transcription, so sequencing read expressed TCRB transcripts. Clones were sequenced by immunoSEQ multiplex PCR, and TCRdb holds only the in-frame ones, with some missing. The sample records hundreds of thousands of clones, roughly 12% being singletons. What these receptors recognize is not known. Sequenced: naive CD4+ T cells from blood. The receptors here all came from a woman aged 18-29 years with type 1 diabetes.

This clone was picked up a small number of times. The chain uses TRBV9 and TRBJ2-2; 8 bases map to TRBD2. The germline gives CDR1 SGDLS, CDR2 YYNGEE. This CDR3 spans 17 amino acids. V gave up 4 bases and J gave up 7 bases; unmatched junction bases: 15. The CDR3 here is CASSPSRGLAGLGELFF. As DNA, the CDR3 is TGTGCCAGCAGCCCGAGCCGAGGACTAGCTGGCCTCGGGGAGCTGTTTTTT. The whole variable domain, filled in from reference TRBV9 and TRBJ2-2, reads DSGVTQTPKHLITATGQRVTLRCSPRSGDLSVYWYQQSLDQGLQFLIQYYNGEERAKGNILERFSAQQFPDLHSELNLSSLELGDSALYFCASSPSRGLAGLGELFFGEGSRLTVL.

This clone was seen a handful of times. This chain links TRBV11-2 with TRBJ2-1; TRBD2 is a possible D gene (7 bases). Germline V gene sequence: CDR1 SGHAT, CDR2 FQNNGV. Trimming took off 1 base at V and 2 bases at J, with 9 bases between the two ends. This CDR3 comprises 15 residues. The CDR3 DNA sequence: TGTGCCAGCAGCTTAGCCGGGGGGCCCTACAATGAGCAGTTCTTC. This translates into CASSLAGGPYNEQFF.

This clone was found a few times. The V gene is TRBV7-2, the J gene TRBJ2-7; 9 nucleotides line up with TRBD2. The junction had 8 bases not matched to a gene; V was cut back by 1 base and J by 7 bases. CDR1 is SGHTA, CDR2 FQGNSA, per germline. The CDR3 has 15 amino acids. CDR3: CASSLEGGRAGEQYF. Written as DNA, the CDR3 is TGTGCCAGCAGCTTAGAGGGCGGGAGGGCAGGAGAGCAGTACTTC.

This clone came up a few times. The gene calls are TRBV29-1 and TRBJ2-7, with D tentatively TRBD1 (6 bases). There are 14 residues in the CDR3. V was pared by 6 bases and J by 6 bases, with 21 bases between. Looked up from germline, CDR1 is SQVTM and CDR2 is ANQGSEA. In DNA form, the CDR3 reads TGCAGCGTCAAATATGACAGGACCCTCGGCGAGCAGTACTTC. This translates into CSVKYDRTLGEQYF.

This clone turned up a few times. The chain combines TRBV30 with TRBJ2-3; 7 bases align to TRBD2. The germline CDR1 and CDR2 sequences are GTSNPN and SVGIG (reference sequence). With 2 bases clipped from V and 5 bases from J, the junction kept 7 bases outside the gene matches. The CDR3 is 14 residues long. In DNA, the CDR3 is TGTGCCTGGAGTCGAGGCGGGAGAGGAGATACGCAGTATTTT. It yields the protein CAWSRGGRGDTQYF.

This chain joins TRBV29-1 and TRBJ2-7, with D perhaps matching TRBD1 (7 bases). This CDR3 has 13 amino acids. Trimming removed 7 bases at V and 6 bases at J, with 19 bases between. Looked up from germline, CDR1 is SQVTM and CDR2 is ANQGSEA. The CDR3 bases are TGCAGCGCAGGGGGGACAACGGCGGGCGAGCAGTACTTC. Encoded protein: CSAGGTTAGEQYF.

The J gene is TRBJ1-5, the V gene TRBV2; maybe TRBD1 (5 bases). The germline V gene has CDR1 SNHLY and CDR2 FYNNEI. Trimming removed 3 bases from V and 4 bases from J, with 10 bases in between. The length of the CDR3 is 14 residues. The CDR3 sequence is CASSERQRNQPQHF. CDR3 bases: TGTGCCAGCAGTGAGAGACAGAGGAATCAGCCCCAGCATTTT. The full variable domain, its missing parts supplied by reference TRBV2 and TRBJ1-5, is EPEVTQTPSHQVTQMGQEVILRCVPISNHLYFYWYRQILGQKVEFLVSFYNNEISEKSEIFDDQFSVERPDGSNFTLKIRSTKLEDSAMYFCASSERQRNQPQHFGDGTRLSIL.

This clone was counted only a few times. The rearrangement joins TRBV30 to TRBJ2-7; 10 bases align to TRBD2. Germline-derived CDR1 and CDR2 are GTSNPN and SVGIG (reference sequence). J was trimmed by 6 bases and V by 5 bases; bases with no gene match: 7. There are 13 residues in the CDR3. CDR3 in DNA: TGTGCCTGGGAACAGCGGGAGGGCAGCGAGCAGTACTTC. Its protein product is CAWEQREGSEQYF. Full variable domain (outside the CDR3, taken from reference TRBV30 and TRBJ2-7): SQTIHQWPATLVQPVGSPLSLECTVEGTSNPNLYWYRQAAGRGLQLLFYSVGIGQISSEVPQNLSASRPQDRQFILSSKKLLLSDSGFYLCAWEQREGSEQYFGPGTRLTVT.

This clone was counted a few times. A junction boundary mismatches the germline segment, possibly from a read error. The genes are TRBV5-4 and TRBJ2-2; the match to TRBD1 covers 7 bases. The germline V gene has CDR1 SGHNT and CDR2 YYREEE (reference sequence). The CDR3 is 14 residues long. This CDR3 reads CVSSRQGGTGELFF. The CDR3 coding sequence is TGTGTCAGCTCGAGACAGGGTGGGACCGGGGAGCTGTTTTTT.

In its sample, this clone was seen a few times. The gene calls are TRBV11-3 and TRBJ2-3, with 7 bases matching TRBD2. V was clipped by 3 bases and J by 9 bases; unmatched bases: 3. This CDR3 is 12 amino acids long. Germline V gene lookup returns CDR1 SGHNT and CDR2 YENEEA. In nucleotides, the CDR3 is TGTGCCAGCAGCTTGGGGGGGGGAACGCAGTATTTT. Encoded protein: CASSLGGGTQYF.

The chain has TRBV6-6 and TRBJ2-3; D gene ambiguous. The CDR3 is 15 amino acids. CDR1 MNHNY and CDR2 SVGAGI come from the germline V gene (reference sequence). V was pared by 4 bases and J by 1 base, with 12 bases between. The CDR3 DNA reads TGTGCCAGCAGTTCCCCCAATGGGCGCACAGATACGCAGTATTTT. It encodes CASSSPNGRTDTQYF.

This clone was counted a few times. The chain carries TRBV7-2 and TRBJ2-7; 7 bases are shared with TRBD1. This CDR3 has 15 amino acids. Looked up from germline, CDR1 is SGHTA and CDR2 is FQGNSA. The V gene end was trimmed by 3 bases and the J gene end by 2 bases; junction bases not matched to a gene: 7. The DNA for the CDR3 is TGTGCCAGCAGCTTTTCCGGGACAGTCCCCTACGAGCAGTACTTC. It translates to CASSFSGTVPYEQYF.

The rearrangement links TRBV28 to TRBJ2-7, with 9 nucleotides matching TRBD2. This CDR3 comprises 15 residues. Germline-derived CDR1 and CDR2 are MDHEN and SYDVKM. Trimming took 6 bases from V and 3 from J; bases not matched to a gene: 9. In nucleotides, the CDR3 is TGTGCCAGCAGGTCTGGGCTAGCGGGGAACTACGAGCAGTACTTC. Its protein product is CASRSGLAGNYEQYF.

This clone has only a few counts. The chain joins TRBV7-2 to TRBJ1-5; no firm D call. Per germline, CDR1 SGHTA and CDR2 FQGNSA. Trimming left V 5 bases short and J 4 bases short, with 12 bases between. This CDR3 is 14 amino acids long. The CDR3 spells CASSERTGNQPQHF. The CDR3 region has the DNA TGTGCCAGCAGCGAAAGGACGGGGAATCAGCCCCAGCATTTT.

This clone has a handful of counts. This chain connects TRBV19 to TRBJ2-5; D ambiguous. Trimming stripped 4 bases from V and 2 bases from J, with 5 bases between. Germline-derived CDR1 and CDR2 are LNHDA and SQIVND (reference sequence). The CDR3 totals 12 residues. CDR3 in amino acids: CASSNRQETQYF. Written as DNA, the CDR3 is TGTGCCAGTAGTAATCGGCAAGAGACCCAGTACTTC.

The chain employs TRBV29-1 and TRBJ2-3, with TRBD1 as a possible D gene (6 bases). Looked up from germline, CDR1 is SQVTM and CDR2 is ANQGSEA. V was clipped by 5 bases and J by 1 base, with 16 bases between them. The CDR3 spans 15 residues. In DNA, the CDR3 is TGCAGCGTTAGTGGACAGCTTGAAGGCACAGATACGCAGTATTTT. Protein: CSVSGQLEGTDTQYF.

The chain has TRBV2 and TRBJ2-2; D is possibly TRBD2 (6 bases). The CDR3 totals 13 residues. CDR1 and CDR2 from the germline V gene are SNHLY and FYNNEI. The V end lost 8 bases, the J end lost 7 bases, and 14 bases lay between the germline ends. In DNA form, the CDR3 reads TGTGCCAGCGCACGCGGGGCGCTCGGGGAGCTGTTTTTT. As protein: CASARGALGELFF.

The chain uses TRBV11-2 and TRBJ2-3, with D possibly being TRBD1 (6 bases). Germline V gene sequence: CDR1 SGHAT, CDR2 FQNNGV. CDR3 length equals 17 residues. V lost 5 bases and J lost 7, with 25 bases in between. The CDR3 is CASSPLMGPGVGNTQYF. The CDR3 coding sequence is TGTGCCAGCAGCCCTTTGATGGGGCCAGGGGTAGGGAATACGCAGTATTTT.

About this clone: The junction does not match germline at one end; this may be a read error. The V call is TRBV20-1, the J call TRBJ1-1; possibly TRBD1 for D (6 bases). This CDR3 is built from 9 residues. Germline V gene data show CDR1 as DFQATT and CDR2 as SNEGSKA (reference sequence). This CDR3 is CSARVGGIF. CDR3 nucleotide sequence: TGCAGTGCTAGGGTAGGGGGTATATTT.

The rearrangement uses TRBV4-3 and TRBJ2-1; 7 bases map to TRBD1. Germline CDR1 is LGHNA and CDR2 is YSLEER. V shed 4 bases, J shed 4 bases, and the junction held 4 bases outside the gene matches. This CDR3 is 14 amino acids long. The chain's CDR3 is CASSPGTDYNEQFF. Written as DNA, the CDR3 is TGCGCCAGCAGCCCTGGGACAGATTACAATGAGCAGTTCTTC.

The J gene is TRBJ1-2, the V gene TRBV15, with 8 bases matching TRBD1. Losses at the gene ends were 6 bases for V and 2 bases for J; bases not matched to a gene: 11. The CDR3 spans 16 residues. Germline CDR1 reads LNHNV; CDR2 reads YYDKDF (reference sequence). The CDR3 bases are TGTGCCACCAGTCGGGGGCCGAACAGGGGGAACTATGGCTACACCTTC. This sequence encodes CATSRGPNRGNYGYTF.

This rearrangement joins TRBV28 to TRBJ2-6; 9 nucleotides agree with TRBD1. Germline CDR1 and CDR2: MDHEN and SYDVKM. This CDR3 spans 17 amino acids. V was clipped by 5 bases and J by 4 bases; unmatched bases: 9. The CDR3 protein is CASSPFWDRAGANVLTF. The CDR3 coding sequence is TGTGCCAGCAGTCCCTTTTGGGACAGGGCCGGGGCCAACGTCCTGACTTTC.

The chain recombines TRBV7-9 with TRBJ2-7; D perhaps matches TRBD1 (5 bases). The germline V gene encodes CDR1 SEHNR and CDR2 FQNEAQ (reference sequence). V lost 4 bases to trimming and J lost 1 base, with 14 bases between them. This CDR3 is built from 15 residues. The CDR3 loop reads CASSSFTGKSYEQYF. As DNA, the CDR3 is TGTGCCAGCAGCTCGTTCACAGGAAAATCCTACGAGCAGTACTTC.

This clone was recorded a few times. The V call is TRBV5-1, the J call TRBJ2-3; 7 nucleotides agree with TRBD2. V shed 5 bases, J shed 0 bases, and the junction held 9 bases outside the gene matches. The CDR3 totals 16 residues. CDR1 and CDR2 (germline): SGHRS, YFSETQ. The CDR3 bases are TGCGCCAGCAGGCCAACTAGCGAGACTAGCACAGATACGCAGTATTTT. Amino acid sequence: CASRPTSETSTDTQYF.

This clone has just a few counts. The chain combines TRBV7-9 with TRBJ2-5, with a possible D match to TRBD2 (6 bases). V was trimmed by 5 bases and J by 2 bases, leaving 18 bases between them. The CDR3 has 16 amino acids. From germline, CDR1 is SEHNR and CDR2 FQNEAQ (reference sequence). The CDR3 DNA sequence: TGTGCCAGCAGCCCGGCTCCGGGACTTGTACAAGAGACCCAGTACTTC. Translation gives CASSPAPGLVQETQYF.

The chain joins TRBV5-1 to TRBJ2-7, with D perhaps TRBD1 (6 bases). The CDR3 consists of 14 residues. In germline, CDR1 is SGHRS, CDR2 YFSETQ. V lost 4 bases to trimming and J lost 5 bases, with 16 bases between them. The CDR3: CASSVTGPADEQYF. The CDR3 DNA reads TGCGCCAGCAGCGTGACAGGTCCAGCCGACGAGCAGTACTTC.

The table lists this clone with a few counts. V usage is TRBV30 and J usage is TRBJ2-7; 10 bases are shared with TRBD1. The CDR3 extends over 13 amino acids. Germline V gives CDR1 GTSNPN, CDR2 SVGIG (reference sequence). V trimming: 6 bases; J trimming: 3 bases; junction bases outside the gene matches: 5. This CDR3 reads CACTTGGGYEQYF. The CDR3 DNA sequence: TGTGCCTGTACGACAGGGGGCGGCTACGAGCAGTACTTC.